This T cell receptor beta chain comes out of a study of graft-versus-host responses after intestinal transplantation. Study-level results: Recipient-marrow GvH clones were detected, some having first appeared in ileum or blood.

Comments on this clone: Antigen unknown.

Assay used: immunoSEQ multiplex PCR; TCRdb lists only in-frame clones, some missing. Of 35,000 to 50,000 clones in the sample, approximately 94% were seen once. The CDR3 is 17 residues long. The J segment lost 3 bases and the V segment lost 7 bases, leaving 15 bases of the junction unmatched. Germline lookup yields CDR1 LNHDA and CDR2 SQIVND (reference sequence). This chain uses TRBV19 with TRBJ1-5, with TRBD1 matching over 7 bases. The clonotype was recovered from a human patient who received an intestinal transplant, so some T cells may come from the graft donor. The input for sequencing was PBMCs, taken 335 days after intestinal transplant. The CDR3, as DNA: TGTGCCAGTAACCCTTGGCAGGGGGACTTTGACAATCAGCCCCAGCATTTT. Residues: CASNPWQGDFDNQPQHF.